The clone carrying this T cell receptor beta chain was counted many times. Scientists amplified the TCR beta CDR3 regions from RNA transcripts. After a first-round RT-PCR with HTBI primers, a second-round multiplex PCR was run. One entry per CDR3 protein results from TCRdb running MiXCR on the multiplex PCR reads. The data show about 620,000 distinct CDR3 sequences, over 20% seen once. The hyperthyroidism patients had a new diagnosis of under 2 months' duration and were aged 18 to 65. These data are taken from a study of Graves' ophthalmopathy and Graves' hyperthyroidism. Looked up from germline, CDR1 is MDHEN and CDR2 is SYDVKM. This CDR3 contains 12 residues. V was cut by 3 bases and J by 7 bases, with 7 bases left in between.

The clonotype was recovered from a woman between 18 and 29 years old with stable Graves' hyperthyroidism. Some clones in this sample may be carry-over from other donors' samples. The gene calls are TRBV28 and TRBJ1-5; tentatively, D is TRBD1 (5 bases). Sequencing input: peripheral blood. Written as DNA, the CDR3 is TGTGCCAGCAGTTTGTGGGGGCAGCCCCAGCATTTT. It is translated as CASSLWGQPQHF.